This T cell receptor beta chain is from a study of shared T cell receptors in the human thymus. The protocol was immunoSEQ multiplex PCR, while the TCRdb copy is restricted to in-frame clones and leaves out a portion. This table holds 640,000 or so clones, about 87% found once. CDR1 is MGHRA, CDR2 YSYEKL, per germline. J was trimmed by 13 bases and V by 3 bases; bases with no gene match: 12. CDR3 size: 16 residues. The same specimen was also included in a second study, on human thymus T cells. That report notes: V and J genes seemed to be used with bias in thymic and blood repertoires.

V gene TRBV4-1 combines with J gene TRBJ1-6; 10 bases are shared with TRBD1. This TCR derives from a boy less than two years old with a congenital heart defect. Sequencing was done on a sample of thymocytes. CDR3 loop: CASSQRPGQGIEPLHF. Here the CDR3 DNA reads TGCGCCAGCAGCCAGCGACCGGGACAGGGGATTGAGCCCCTCCACTTT.